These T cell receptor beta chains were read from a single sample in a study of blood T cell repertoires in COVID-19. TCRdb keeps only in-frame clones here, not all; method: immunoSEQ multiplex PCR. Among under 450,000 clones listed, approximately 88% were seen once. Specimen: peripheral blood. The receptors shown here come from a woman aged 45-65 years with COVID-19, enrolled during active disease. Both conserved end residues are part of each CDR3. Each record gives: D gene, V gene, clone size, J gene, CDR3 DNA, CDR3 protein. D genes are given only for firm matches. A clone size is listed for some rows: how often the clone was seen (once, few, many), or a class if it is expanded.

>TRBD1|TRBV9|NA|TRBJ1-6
TGTGCCAGCAGCCCCAGACAGGGTAGCGCCGCGTTAGAATCACCCCTCCACTTT
CASSPRQGSAALESPLHF
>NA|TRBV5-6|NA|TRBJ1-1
TGTGCCAGCAGCTCTACAGGGATCGCTGAAGCTTTCTTT
CASSSTGIAEAFF
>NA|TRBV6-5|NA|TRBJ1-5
TGTGCCAGCAGAAATGGGCCACTCAGACATCAGCCCCAGCATTTT
CASRNGPLRHQPQHF
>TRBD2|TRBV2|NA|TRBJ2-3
TGTGCCAGCGGGCGGGAGGCCACAGATACGCAGTATTTT
CASGREATDTQYF
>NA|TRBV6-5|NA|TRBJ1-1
TGTGCCAGCAGTTACTCGACCCCATGGGGAGGTACTGAAGCTTTCTTT
CASSYSTPWGGTEAFF
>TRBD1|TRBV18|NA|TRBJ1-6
TGTGCCAGCTCACCAGTACAGGGGACTTCACCCCTCCACTTT
CASSPVQGTSPLHF
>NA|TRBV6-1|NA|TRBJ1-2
TGTGCCAGCAGTGAAGTACCGGGCTATGGCTACACCTTC
CASSEVPGYGYTF
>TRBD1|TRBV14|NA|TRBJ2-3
TGTGCCAGCAGCCTCCCGAGACAGGGGGACCTCCCAGATACGCAGTATTTT
CASSLPRQGDLPDTQYF
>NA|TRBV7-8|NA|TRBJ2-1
TGTGCCAGCAGCCCAGCCGGGGGTACAGAGCAGTTCTTC
CASSPAGGTEQFF
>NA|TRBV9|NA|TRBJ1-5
TGTGCCAGTGGGGCTGATAGCAATCAGCCCCAGCATTTT
CASGADSNQPQHF
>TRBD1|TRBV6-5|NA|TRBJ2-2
TGTGCCAGCACCATGGACAGGGGAGGCACCGGGGAGCTGTTTTTT
CASTMDRGGTGELFF
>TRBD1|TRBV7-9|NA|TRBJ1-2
TGTGCCATCCCCGTCCCCGACAGGGCCGAGGACGGCTACACCTTC
CAIPVPDRAEDGYTF
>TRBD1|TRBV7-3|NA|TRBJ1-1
TGTGCCAGCAGCTGGCGGACAGGGGACACTGAAGCTTTCTTT
CASSWRTGDTEAFF
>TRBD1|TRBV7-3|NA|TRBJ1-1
TGTGCCAGCAGCTCCAGGGGGCACGACACTGAAGCTTTCTTT
CASSSRGHDTEAFF
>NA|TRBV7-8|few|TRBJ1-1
TGTGCCAGCAGCTTAGATAGGAACACTGAAGCTTTCTTT
CASSLDRNTEAFF
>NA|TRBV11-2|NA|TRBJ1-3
TGTGCCAGCAGCTTAGCCCGCTCTGGAAACACCATATATTTT
CASSLARSGNTIYF
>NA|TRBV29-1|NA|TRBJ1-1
TGCAGCGTTGAACTCCAGGGCCTCATGAACACTGAAGCTTTCTTT
CSVELQGLMNTEAFF
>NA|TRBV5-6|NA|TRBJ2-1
TGTGCCAGCAGCTCCATGACAGTTTCAGCCAATGAGCAGTTCTTC
CASSSMTVSANEQFF
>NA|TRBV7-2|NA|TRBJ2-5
TGTGCCAGCAGCAAAGGCGGCACTCAAGAGACCCAGTACTTC
CASSKGGTQETQYF
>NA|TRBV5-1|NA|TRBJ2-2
TGCGCCAGCAGCGCTGGGACTGGCGGGGAGCTGTTTTTT
CASSAGTGGELFF
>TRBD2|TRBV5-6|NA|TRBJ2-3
TGTGCCAGCAGCCTGGAGCGGGGGGTACGCACAGATACGCAGTATTTT
CASSLERGVRTDTQYF
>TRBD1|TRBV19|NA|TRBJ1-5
TGTGCCAGCAGACAGCCAGGGGGTCAGCCCCAGCATTTT
CASRQPGGQPQHF
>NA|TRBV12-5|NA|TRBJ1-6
TGTGCTAGTGGCCCAGGGTTGTATTCACCCCTCCACTTT
CASGPGLYSPLHF
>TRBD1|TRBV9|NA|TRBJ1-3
TGTGCCAGCAGCGCACCGACAGGGCGCCCCTCCGGAAACACCATATATTTT
CASSAPTGRPSGNTIYF
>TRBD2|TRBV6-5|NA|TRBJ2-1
TGTGCCACCCGACTAGCGGCCTACAATGAGCAGTTCTTC
CATRLAAYNEQFF
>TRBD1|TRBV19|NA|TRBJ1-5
TGTGCCAGTGCCTATCCGGACAGGGAAGGTCAGCCCCAGCATTTT
CASAYPDREGQPQHF
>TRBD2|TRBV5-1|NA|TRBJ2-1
TGCGCCAGCAGCTTAACGGGACTAGGCGATGAGCAGTTCTTC
CASSLTGLGDEQFF
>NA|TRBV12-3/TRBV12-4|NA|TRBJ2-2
TGTGCCAGCAGTTTGTTCGAGGCCGGGGAGCTGTTTTTT
CASSLFEAGELFF
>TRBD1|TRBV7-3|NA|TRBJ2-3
TGTGCCAGCAGCTTGGAGGCCGGGACAGGCACAGATACGCAGTATTTT
CASSLEAGTGTDTQYF
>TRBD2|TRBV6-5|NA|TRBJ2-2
TGTGCCAGCCTTTTCCGGGGGGGCAACACCGGGGAGCTGTTTTTT
CASLFRGGNTGELFF
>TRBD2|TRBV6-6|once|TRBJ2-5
TGTGCCAGCAGTTCCCAGACTAGCGGGGGGCAAGAGACCCAGTACTTC
CASSSQTSGGQETQYF
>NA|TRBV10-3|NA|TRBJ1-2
TGTGCCATCAGTGAGGGGGCGCTGGGCGGCTACACCTTC
CAISEGALGGYTF
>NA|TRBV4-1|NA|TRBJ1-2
TGCGCCAGCAGCCAAGATGAGAGGACATATACTAACTATGGCTACACCTTC
CASSQDERTYTNYGYTF
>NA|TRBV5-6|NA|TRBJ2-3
TGTGCCAGCAGCCCTTGGACAGTACCGAGCACAGATACGCAGTATTTT
CASSPWTVPSTDTQYF
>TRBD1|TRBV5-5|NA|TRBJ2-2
TGTGCCAGCAGCTTGGTGGACAGGGCCGTCTTCACCGGGGAGCTGTTTTTT
CASSLVDRAVFTGELFF
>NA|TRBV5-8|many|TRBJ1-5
TGTGCCAGCAGCTTGTACGGTACCCAACAGCCCCAGCATTTT
CASSLYGTQQPQHF
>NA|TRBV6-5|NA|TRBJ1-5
TGTGCCAGCAGTATCGAAGAGCGCGTGGGTCAGCCCCAGCATTTT
CASSIEERVGQPQHF
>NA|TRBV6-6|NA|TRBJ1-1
TGTGCCAGCAGTTACTCGGGGGGAACTGAAGCTTTCTTT
CASSYSGGTEAFF
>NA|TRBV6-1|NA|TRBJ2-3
TGTGCCAGCACTGAATGCTGCCGGGACGAGGGGGGGTTCGGGCCGGGACGGCCTGAGGGTACGCAGTATTTT
CASTECCRDEGGFGPGRPEGTQYF
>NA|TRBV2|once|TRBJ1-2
TGTGCCAGCAGTGAAGCATTGACAGGCAACTATGGCTACACCTTC
CASSEALTGNYGYTF
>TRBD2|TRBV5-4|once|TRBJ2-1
TGTGCCAGCAGCAATATCGCGGGGGGGCCGAGCTCCTACAATGAGCAGTTCTTC
CASSNIAGGPSSYNEQFF
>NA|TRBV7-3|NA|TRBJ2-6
TGTGCCAGCAGCTTACAGGGGGGAGATGGCTCTGGGGCCAACGTCCTGACTTTC
CASSLQGGDGSGANVLTF
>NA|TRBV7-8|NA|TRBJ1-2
TGTGCCAGCAGCTACCGACGACAGGTCAGCTATGGCTACACCTTC
CASSYRRQVSYGYTF
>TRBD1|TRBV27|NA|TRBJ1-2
TGTGCCAGCAGTGCATTACAGGGGATCTATGGCTACACCTTC
CASSALQGIYGYTF
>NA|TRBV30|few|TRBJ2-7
TGTGCCTGGAAGCGGGTCCGGTGGGGGGAATCCTACGAGCAGTACTTC
CAWKRVRWGESYEQYF
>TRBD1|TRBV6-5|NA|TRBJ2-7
TGTGCCAGCAGTTTCGGGCAGGGGGACGTCTACGAGCAGTACTTC
CASSFGQGDVYEQYF
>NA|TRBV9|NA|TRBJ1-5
TGTGCCAGCAGCGTTTCCCCCACGGGCAATCAGCCCCAGCATTTT
CASSVSPTGNQPQHF
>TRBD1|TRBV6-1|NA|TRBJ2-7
TGTGCCAGCAGTGAAGCGCTGGGACAGGGTGTCAACGAGCAGTACTTC
CASSEALGQGVNEQYF
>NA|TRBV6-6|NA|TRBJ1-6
TGTGCCAGCAGTTATAAGGGGTCGAATTCACCCCTCCACTTT
CASSYKGSNSPLHF
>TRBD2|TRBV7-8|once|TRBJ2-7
TGTGCCAGCAGCTCTCTAGCCGGGGGGGCTGGCGAGCAGTACTTC
CASSSLAGGAGEQYF
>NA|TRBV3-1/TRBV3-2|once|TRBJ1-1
TGTGCCAGCACCCTAAGGGGGTCGGATGAAGCTTTCTTT
CASTLRGSDEAFF
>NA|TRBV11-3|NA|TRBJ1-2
TGTGCCAGCAGCTCTCGGACACGGGCTAACTATGGCTACACCTTC
CASSSRTRANYGYTF
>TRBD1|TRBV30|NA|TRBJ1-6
TGTGCCTGGAGCCCGGGACAGGGGTATAATTCACCCCTCCACTTT
CAWSPGQGYNSPLHF
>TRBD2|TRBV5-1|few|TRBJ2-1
TGCGCCAGCAGCTTGGATGCGGGGGGGCCAAACAGGTTCTTC
CASSLDAGGPNRFF